Below are 32 T cell receptor beta chains sequenced from a single sample in a study of T cell responses to AZD1222 COVID-19 vaccine. Some clones are missing from TCRdb's copy, which holds only in-frame ones; the method was immunoSEQ multiplex PCR. The sample has 150,000 to 200,000 clones, roughly 86% seen once; the top ten hold around 6%. This material consisted of peripheral blood, taken on day 0 of AZD1222 vaccination. The receptors were sampled from an adult in good health.

The gene calls are TRBV6-1 and TRBJ2-5, with 7 bases aligning to TRBD2. The trim removed 2 bases at V and 3 bases at J, leaving 6 bases unmatched. From germline, CDR1 is MNHNS and CDR2 SASEGT. CDR3 length: 15 residues. This chain's CDR3 is CASSEFGGRKETQYF. CDR3 coding DNA: TGTGCCAGCAGTGAATTCGGGGGGAGGAAAGAGACCCAGTACTTC.

This clone was observed once. This chain connects TRBV11-3 to TRBJ2-7, with 10 bases identical to TRBD1. CDR1 SGHNT and CDR2 YENEEA come from the germline V gene. J was trimmed by 3 bases and V by 5 bases; bases with no gene match: 1. CDR3 length equals 13 residues. Here the CDR3 DNA reads TGTGCCAGCAGCCGGGACAGGGGCTACGAGCAGTACTTC. Amino acids: CASSRDRGYEQYF. The full variable domain, completed using reference TRBV11-3 and TRBJ2-7, is EAGVVQSPRYKIIEKKQPVAFWCNPISGHNTLYWYLQNLGQGPELLIRYENEEAVDDSQLPKDRFSAERLKGVDSTLKIQPAELGDSAVYLCASSRDRGYEQYFGPGTRLTVT.

The V and J genes are TRBV25-1 and TRBJ1-2; D gene ambiguous. Trimming left V 2 bases short and J 3 bases short, with 13 bases between. This CDR3 region has 15 residues. Germline V gene data show CDR1 as MGHDK and CDR2 as SYGVNS. CDR3 coding DNA: TGTGCCAGCAGTGAACAATCCACGGGCGACTATGGCTACACCTTC. Its translation: CASSEQSTGDYGYTF.

The genes are TRBV10-3 and TRBJ1-5, with 9 bases identical to TRBD1. The CDR3 is 15 amino acids. Trimming took 3 bases from V and 5 from J; bases not matched to a gene: 5. The germline gives CDR1 ENHRY, CDR2 SYGVKD. In DNA, the CDR3 is TGTGCCATCAGTGATTCGGACAGGGGATATCAGCCCCAGCATTTT. Translating gives CAISDSDRGYQPQHF.

The DNA for the CDR3 is TGTGCCAGCAGTTTTGGGGACAGTAATAATTCACCCCTCCACTTT. Amino acids: CASSFGDSNNSPLHF. J is TRBJ1-6 and V is TRBV28; TRBD1 agrees at 7 bases. Germline loops: CDR1 MDHEN, CDR2 SYDVKM. V lost 3 bases to trimming and J lost 5 bases; unmatched junction nucleotides: 4. The CDR3 covers 15 residues.

V and J are TRBV5-5 and TRBJ1-1; 10 bases are shared with TRBD1. The CDR3 contains 14 residues. Germline CDR1 and CDR2: SGHKS and YYEKEE (reference sequence). V lost 3 bases to trimming and J lost 5 bases; unmatched junction nucleotides: 4. The CDR3 reads CASSWRTGGTEAFF. The CDR3 nucleotides read TGTGCCAGCAGCTGGCGGACAGGGGGGACTGAAGCTTTCTTT.

The chain combines TRBV4-3 with TRBJ2-2; TRBD1 aligns across 9 bases. Per the germline V gene, CDR1 is LGHNA and CDR2 is YSLEER. The CDR3 contains 16 residues. The ends lost 1 base at V and 6 bases at J; junction bases unmatched: 6. The CDR3 sequence: CASSQGWTGDAGELFF. The CDR3 DNA reads TGCGCCAGCAGCCAAGGATGGACAGGGGATGCCGGGGAGCTGTTTTTT.

The chain has TRBV28 and TRBJ2-5; D unresolved. V was pared by 7 bases and J by 6 bases, with 9 bases between. CDR3 length: 11 residues. The germline CDR1 and CDR2 sequences are MDHEN and SYDVKM. The CDR3: CASTSPQTQYF. The CDR3 DNA is TGTGCCAGCACCTCTCCCCAGACCCAGTACTTC.

This sequence joins TRBV28 and TRBJ1-2; no clear D gene. The germline V gene encodes CDR1 MDHEN and CDR2 SYDVKM. V lost 7 bases and J lost 7, with 19 bases in between. This CDR3 region has 14 residues. The CDR3 bases are TGTGCCAGCAAATCGGGCGCGGGATCTCTTGGCTACACCTTC. It translates to CASKSGAGSLGYTF.

This clone appeared once. This chain joins TRBV12-3 or TRBV12-4 and TRBJ1-2, with 9 nucleotides matching TRBD1. The V segment lost 7 bases and the J segment 6 bases; nucleotides outside the gene matches: 6. This CDR3 region has 13 residues. The CDR3 DNA sequence: TGTGCCAGCACCCAGACAGGGGGAAATGGCTACACCTTC. It encodes CASTQTGGNGYTF.

The chain has TRBV7-9 and TRBJ2-3; TRBD2 matches 10 bases. The V and J ends lost 5 bases and 4 bases, in that order; junction bases with no gene match: 9. This CDR3 is 16 amino acids long. Germline loops: CDR1 SEHNR, CDR2 FQNEAQ (reference sequence). The CDR3 here is CASSLLAGVASDTQYF. The CDR3 region has the DNA TGTGCCAGCAGCCTTCTAGCGGGAGTAGCGTCAGATACGCAGTATTTT. Looking up the rest from reference TRBV7-9 and TRBJ2-3 gives the full variable domain: DTGVSQNPRHKITKRGQNVTFRCDPISEHNRLYWYRQTLGQGPEFLTYFQNEAQLEKSRLLSDRFSAERPKGSFSTLEIQRTEQGDSAMYLCASSLLAGVASDTQYFGPGTRLTVL.

The rearrangement joins TRBV6-2 or TRBV6-3 to TRBJ2-7; D remains ambiguous. V lost 0 bases to trimming and J lost 3 bases, with 9 bases between them. The CDR3 has 14 amino acids. Per germline, CDR1 MNHEY and CDR2 SVGEGT. CDR3 region: CASSYSDILYEQYF. The CDR3 nucleotides read TGTGCCAGCAGTTACTCGGATATTCTCTACGAGCAGTACTTC.

This clone was found once. The rearrangement links TRBV5-4 to TRBJ1-2; 8 bases line up with TRBD1. Germline V gene sequence: CDR1 SGHNT, CDR2 YYREEE (reference sequence). V shed 4 bases, J shed 0 bases, and the junction held 8 bases outside the gene matches. The CDR3 consists of 16 residues. CDR3 in amino acids: CASSIGTGPPNYGYTF. The DNA for the CDR3 is TGTGCCAGCAGCATCGGGACAGGACCTCCTAACTATGGCTACACCTTC.

The chain employs TRBV6-6 and TRBJ1-1; D gene uncertain. This CDR3 region has 14 residues. From germline, CDR1 is MNHNY and CDR2 SVGAGI (reference sequence). Trimming shortened V by 6 bases and J by 7 bases, and 18 bases separated the two germline ends. The CDR3 protein is CASRPGPPWVEAFF. The CDR3 DNA follows: TGTGCCAGCAGACCCGGACCGCCGTGGGTTGAAGCTTTCTTT.

The rearrangement joins TRBV13 to TRBJ1-3, with D tentatively TRBD1 (5 bases). The V gene's germline CDR1 is PRHDT and CDR2 FYEKMQ (reference sequence). The germline V and J ends were trimmed by 3 bases and 3 bases, with 6 bases remaining between them. The CDR3 length is 13 residues. The CDR3 DNA sequence: TGTGCCAGCAGCTTCAGGGATGGAAACACCATATATTTT. This encodes CASSFRDGNTIYF.

This clone was recorded a few times. This chain joins TRBV10-3 and TRBJ1-2; D is unclear. Trimming stripped 2 bases from V and 8 bases from J, with 6 bases between. Germline V gene lookup returns CDR1 ENHRY and CDR2 SYGVKD. This CDR3 has 11 amino acids. This chain's CDR3 is CAISEEHGYTF. The CDR3 DNA is TGTGCCATCAGTGAGGAACACGGCTACACCTTC.

This chain connects TRBV6-2 or TRBV6-3 to TRBJ1-1, with 8 nucleotides matching TRBD1. Germline CDR1 reads MNHEY; CDR2 reads SVGEGT. This CDR3 is built from 16 residues. The ends lost 6 bases at V and 0 bases at J; junction bases unmatched: 9. The CDR3 nucleotides are TGTGCCAGCAGCCCCAGGACAGGGCAATTGAACACTGAAGCTTTCTTT. Residues: CASSPRTGQLNTEAFF.

This sequence joins TRBV5-4 and TRBJ2-7; D perhaps matches TRBD2 (6 bases). The CDR3 extends over 13 amino acids. Trimming cost V 0 bases and J 5 bases, with 9 bases left between them. In germline, CDR1 is SGHNT, CDR2 YYREEE (reference sequence). This CDR3 is CASSLVASDEQYF. The CDR3 DNA reads as TGTGCCAGCAGCTTGGTCGCTAGCGACGAGCAGTACTTC.

The rearrangement links TRBV6-5 to TRBJ2-7, with 7 bases identical to TRBD2. The V and J ends lost 2 bases and 5 bases, in that order; junction bases with no gene match: 3. CDR1 is MNHEY, CDR2 SVGAGI, per germline. The CDR3 has 13 residues. The CDR3 DNA sequence: TGTGCCAGCAGTTACCGCCTAGCGGACGAGCAGTACTTC. It encodes CASSYRLADEQYF.

This chain connects TRBV19 to TRBJ2-7; D ambiguous. The CDR3 contains 15 residues. CDR1 is LNHDA, CDR2 SQIVND, per germline (reference sequence). V was trimmed by 5 bases and J by 1 base, leaving 15 bases between them. Here the CDR3 reads CASSEDSDDSYEQYF. CDR3 bases: TGTGCCAGTAGTGAGGATTCCGATGATTCCTACGAGCAGTACTTC.

The V call is TRBV5-1, the J call TRBJ2-1; 14 bases are a match to TRBD2. Germline loops: CDR1 SGHRS, CDR2 YFSETQ. This CDR3 spans 15 amino acids. The ends lost 0 bases at V and 10 bases at J; junction bases unmatched: 3. The CDR3 spells CASSLEGLAGVEQFF. In DNA form, the CDR3 reads TGCGCCAGCAGCTTGGAGGGACTAGCGGGAGTCGAGCAGTTCTTC.

The rearrangement uses TRBV7-2 and TRBJ2-7; possible D gene TRBD1, 5 bases. The V gene lost 0 bases and the J gene lost 0 bases, with 12 bases spanning the gap. The CDR3 extends over 16 amino acids. CDR1 and CDR2 (germline): SGHTA, FQGNSA. The CDR3 DNA follows: TGTGCCAGCAGCTTAGCGGGGCAGGGAAGCTCCTACGAGCAGTACTTC. This translates into CASSLAGQGSSYEQYF.

The chain uses TRBV5-1 and TRBJ1-1; weak D call: TRBD1 (5 bases). Between the trimmed V and J ends, which lost 6 bases and 9 bases, there was a span of 12 bases. The germline CDR1 and CDR2 sequences are SGHRS and YFSETQ. This CDR3 region has 11 residues. CDR3 region: CASKSQGQAFF. DNA for the CDR3: TGCGCCAGCAAAAGTCAGGGACAAGCTTTCTTT.

In DNA, the CDR3 is TGTGCCAGCCGACCCCCATCCTCTGGAAACACCATATATTTT. Its protein is CASRPPSSGNTIYF. This chain joins TRBV6-5 and TRBJ1-3; no definite D call. Deletions cut 8 bases from V and 0 bases from J, with 11 bases between. The germline CDR1 and CDR2 sequences are MNHEY and SVGAGI. The CDR3 has 14 residues.

The chain is built from TRBV5-4 and TRBJ2-5, with 8 nucleotides matching TRBD2. Germline values: CDR1 SGHNT, CDR2 YYREEE (reference sequence). The length of the CDR3 is 15 residues. The ends lost 4 bases at V and 1 base at J; junction bases unmatched: 6. CDR3 in DNA: TGTGCCAGCAGCCGGGAGGGGACACTCCAAGAGACCCAGTACTTC. This gives the protein CASSREGTLQETQYF.

The rearrangement links TRBV7-9 to TRBJ2-3, with 8 bases aligning to TRBD2. Germline V lookup: CDR1 SEHNR, CDR2 FQNEAQ (reference sequence). This CDR3 is 13 amino acids long. Germline trimming cut 6 bases from V and 2 bases from J; bases unmatched to any gene: 1. In nucleotides, the CDR3 is TGTGCCAGCAGGCGGGGGGCCACAGATACGCAGTATTTT. Its protein is CASRRGATDTQYF.

V usage is TRBV3-1 (or the pseudogene TRBV3-2) and J usage is TRBJ1-2; 7 bases are shared with TRBD1. The CDR3 spans 15 residues. The trim removed 6 bases at V and 8 bases at J, leaving 15 bases unmatched. CDR1 is LGHDT, CDR2 YNNKEL, per germline (reference sequence). The CDR3 loop is CASSLHSGQSRGYTF. The DNA of the CDR3 is TGTGCCAGCAGTCTCCACTCGGGACAGAGTAGGGGCTACACCTTC.

The chain has TRBV5-6 and TRBJ1-2, with a weak D call TRBD1 (6 bases). The CDR3 length is 16 residues. Germline V CDR1 and CDR2: SGHDT, YYEEEE. The ends were cut back, 4 bases at V and 4 bases at J, with 20 bases in the middle. In DNA, the CDR3 is TGTGCCAGCAGCCTCCACGGAGGGGGGTCACCCTATGGCTACACCTTC. This translates into CASSLHGGGSPYGYTF.

The chain joins TRBV12-3 or TRBV12-4 to TRBJ1-1; D ambiguous. The CDR3 runs to 13 residues. The V and J ends lost 7 bases and 1 base respectively, with 10 bases between them. In DNA form, the CDR3 reads TGTGCCAGCACCCGAGCAGGGAACACTGAAGCTTTCTTT. Protein product: CASTRAGNTEAFF.

This sequence joins TRBV7-9 and TRBJ2-7; D is unresolved. This CDR3 region has 15 residues. The V gene lost 1 base and the J gene lost 0 bases, with 10 bases spanning the gap. Germline V gene lookup returns CDR1 SEHNR and CDR2 FQNEAQ (reference sequence). CDR3 amino acids: CASSLESLSSYEQYF. CDR3 in DNA: TGTGCCAGCAGCTTAGAAAGCCTGAGCTCCTACGAGCAGTACTTC.

This chain uses TRBV24-1 with TRBJ2-3; D might be TRBD1 (5 bases). The CDR3 covers 18 residues. Per germline, CDR1 KGHDR and CDR2 SFDVKD. Trimming shortened V by 1 base and J by 0 bases, and 16 bases separated the two germline ends. The CDR3: CATSDLPRGQSSTDTQYF. The CDR3 DNA reads as TGTGCCACCAGTGATTTACCTAGGGGTCAATCTAGCACAGATACGCAGTATTTT.

This clone has only one observation. The chain links TRBV18 to TRBJ2-7; D gene ambiguous. This CDR3 comprises 13 residues. The V end lost 3 bases, the J end lost 7 bases, and 13 bases lay between the germline ends. The germline V gene has CDR1 KGHSH and CDR2 LQKENI. The CDR3 region has the DNA TGTGCCAGCTCACCCCCCATGGGCGGAGAGCAGTACTTC. As protein: CASSPPMGGEQYF.